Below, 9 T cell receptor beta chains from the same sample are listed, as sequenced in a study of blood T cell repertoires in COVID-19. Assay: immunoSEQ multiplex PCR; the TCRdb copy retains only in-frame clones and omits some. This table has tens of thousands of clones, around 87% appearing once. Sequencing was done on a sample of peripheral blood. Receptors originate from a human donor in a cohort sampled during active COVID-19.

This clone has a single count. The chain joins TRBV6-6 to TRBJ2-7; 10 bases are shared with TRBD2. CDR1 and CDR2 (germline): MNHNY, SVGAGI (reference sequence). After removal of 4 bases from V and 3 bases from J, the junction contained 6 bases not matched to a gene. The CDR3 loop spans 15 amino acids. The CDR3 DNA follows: TGTGCCAGCAGTTTCCAAGCGGGGGGGGGCTACGAGCAGTACTTC. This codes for CASSFQAGGGYEQYF.

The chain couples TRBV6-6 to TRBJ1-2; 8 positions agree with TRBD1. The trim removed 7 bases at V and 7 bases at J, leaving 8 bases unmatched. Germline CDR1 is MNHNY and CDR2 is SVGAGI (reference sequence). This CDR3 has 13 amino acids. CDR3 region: CASNTGGVGGYTF. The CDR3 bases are TGTGCCAGCAATACAGGGGGGGTAGGTGGCTACACCTTC.

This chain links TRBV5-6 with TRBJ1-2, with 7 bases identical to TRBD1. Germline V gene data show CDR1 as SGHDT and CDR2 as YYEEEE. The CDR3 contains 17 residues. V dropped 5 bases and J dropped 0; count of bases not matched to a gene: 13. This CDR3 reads CASRTRGSGQTNYGYTF. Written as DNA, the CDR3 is TGTGCCAGCAGAACAAGGGGATCGGGACAGACTAACTATGGCTACACCTTC.

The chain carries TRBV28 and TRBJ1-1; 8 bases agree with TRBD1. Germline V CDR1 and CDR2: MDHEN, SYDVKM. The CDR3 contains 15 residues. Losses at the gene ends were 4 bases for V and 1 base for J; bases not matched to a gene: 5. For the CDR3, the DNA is TGTGCCAGCAGTTCAACTGGGACAGGGAACACTGAAGCTTTCTTT. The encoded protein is CASSSTGTGNTEAFF. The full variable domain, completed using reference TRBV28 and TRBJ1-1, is DVKVTQSSRYLVKRTGEKVFLECVQDMDHENMFWYRQDPGLGLRLIYFSYDVKMKEKGDIPEGYSVSREKKERFSLILESASTNQTSMYLCASSSTGTGNTEAFFGQGTRLTVV.

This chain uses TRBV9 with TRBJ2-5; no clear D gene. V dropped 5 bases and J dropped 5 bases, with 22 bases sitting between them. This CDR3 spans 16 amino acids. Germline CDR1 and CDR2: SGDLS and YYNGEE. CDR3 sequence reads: CASSHNRAKTWETQYF. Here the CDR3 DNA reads TGTGCCAGCAGTCACAACCGTGCCAAGACATGGGAGACCCAGTACTTC. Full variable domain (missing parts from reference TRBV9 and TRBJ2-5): DSGVTQTPKHLITATGQRVTLRCSPRSGDLSVYWYQQSLDQGLQFLIQYYNGEERAKGNILERFSAQQFPDLHSELNLSSLELGDSALYFCASSHNRAKTWETQYFGPGTRLLVL.

The DNA of the CDR3 is TGTGCCAGCCTGTCCCTGTCCCCCGGGGAGCTGTTTTTT. Translation gives CASLSLSPGELFF. The rearrangement links TRBV28 to TRBJ2-2; D not certain. V lost 8 bases and J 6 bases, leaving 13 bases between the germline ends. The CDR3 covers 13 residues. The germline V gene has CDR1 MDHEN and CDR2 SYDVKM.

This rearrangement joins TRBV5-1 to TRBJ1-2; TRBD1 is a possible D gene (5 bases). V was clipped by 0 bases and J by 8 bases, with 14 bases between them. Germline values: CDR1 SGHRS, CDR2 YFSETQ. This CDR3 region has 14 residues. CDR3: CASSLALGGDGYTF. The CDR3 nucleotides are TGCGCCAGCAGCTTGGCTCTTGGGGGGGACGGCTACACCTTC.

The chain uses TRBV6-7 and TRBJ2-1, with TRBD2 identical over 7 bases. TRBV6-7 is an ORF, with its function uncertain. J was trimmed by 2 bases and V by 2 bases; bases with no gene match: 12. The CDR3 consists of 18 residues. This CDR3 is CASSYTMLAGVTYNEQFF. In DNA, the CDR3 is TGTGCCAGCAGTTACACAATGTTGGCGGGGGTCACCTACAATGAGCAGTTCTTC.

CDR3 loop: CASSLGTAKQDGYTF. In nucleotides, the CDR3 is TGTGCCAGCAGTTTAGGGACAGCGAAGCAAGATGGCTACACCTTC. The chain couples TRBV28 to TRBJ1-2; 7 bases align to TRBD1. CDR1 is MDHEN and CDR2 is SYDVKM in the germline V gene. V dropped 2 bases and J dropped 6; count of bases not matched to a gene: 9. The CDR3 covers 15 residues.